The TCR beta chain described here comes from a study of blood T cell repertoires in COVID-19. Study information: COVID-19 samples from acute and convalescent phases originated in the United States, Italy and Spain. T cells, B-cell-depleted T cells, or PBMCs supplied cDNA or gDNA.

V shed 5 bases, J shed 6 bases, and the junction held 9 bases outside the gene matches. Germline CDR1 and CDR2: KGHSH and LQKENI. This CDR3 comprises 16 residues. Authors' methods: Estimation of nucleated cell counts relied on the amplification of reference gene primers. Here immunoSEQ multiplex PCR was the method, and the copy in TCRdb shows in-frame clones only, minus some. Clonal size and the V and J genes are those of that table, whereas D and trimming came from the DNA. The profile shows some 130,000 clones, 75% to 85% of them singletons. The material sequenced was peripheral blood. This receptor was identified in an elderly man with acute or convalescent COVID-19. This chain uses TRBV18 with TRBJ1-6; 8 bases fit TRBD1. CDR3 region: CASSFSAGGTNSPLHF. The CDR3 nucleotides read TGTGCCAGCTCATTTTCAGCAGGGGGCACTAATTCACCCCTCCACTTT.